The clone carrying this TCR beta chain was picked up one time. Antigen specificity is unknown. The sample originates from a study of OX40 agonist ivuxolimab in advanced cancers. Study-level background: Those enrolled were 82.7% male, with a mean age of around 60 years and ages from about 20 to 79. Past anti-PD-1, anti-PD-L1 or anti-CTLA-4 therapy was accepted, and 40% to 45% had received some. Study-wide points: Near-lowest levels of clonal expansion characterized partial responders at 0.1-3.0 mg/kg. Expanded clones tended on average to be more numerous among CD8+ T cells than CD4+.

Trimming took off 10 bases at V and 1 base at J, with 11 bases between the two ends. Germline V gene data show CDR1 as ENHRY and CDR2 as SYGVKD. The CDR3 has 14 residues. The repertoire was sequenced with immunoSEQ multiplex PCR; TCRdb's copy has only in-frame clones and lacks some. The sample has around 80,000 clones, around 90% seen once; the top ten hold roughly 0.32%. Source: CD4+ or CD8+ T cells sorted from blood, taken in a trial of the OX40 agonist ivuxolimab. This chain joins TRBV10-3 and TRBJ2-6; no definite D call. The clonotype originates from an adult with an advanced solid tumor such as melanoma, head and neck, liver or kidney cancer. The CDR3 region is CATRRSSGANVLTF. Written as DNA, the CDR3 is TGTGCCACCAGGCGGAGTTCTGGGGCCAACGTCCTGACTTTC.